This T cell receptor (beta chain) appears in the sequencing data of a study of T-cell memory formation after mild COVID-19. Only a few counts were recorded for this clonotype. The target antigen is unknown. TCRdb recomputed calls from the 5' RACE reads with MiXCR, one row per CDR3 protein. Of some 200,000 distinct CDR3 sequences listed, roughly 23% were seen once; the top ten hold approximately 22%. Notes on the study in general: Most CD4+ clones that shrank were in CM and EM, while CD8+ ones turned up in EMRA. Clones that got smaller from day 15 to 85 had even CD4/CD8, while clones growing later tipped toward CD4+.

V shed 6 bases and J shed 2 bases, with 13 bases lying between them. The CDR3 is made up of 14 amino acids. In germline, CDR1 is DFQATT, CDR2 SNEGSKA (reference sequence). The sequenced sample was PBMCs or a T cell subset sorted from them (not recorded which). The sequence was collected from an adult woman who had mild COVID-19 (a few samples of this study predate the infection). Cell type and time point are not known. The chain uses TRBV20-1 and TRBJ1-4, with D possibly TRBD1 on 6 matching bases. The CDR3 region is CSAYQGMTNEKLFF. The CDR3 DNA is TGCAGTGCCTACCAGGGGATGACTAATGAAAAACTGTTTTTT.